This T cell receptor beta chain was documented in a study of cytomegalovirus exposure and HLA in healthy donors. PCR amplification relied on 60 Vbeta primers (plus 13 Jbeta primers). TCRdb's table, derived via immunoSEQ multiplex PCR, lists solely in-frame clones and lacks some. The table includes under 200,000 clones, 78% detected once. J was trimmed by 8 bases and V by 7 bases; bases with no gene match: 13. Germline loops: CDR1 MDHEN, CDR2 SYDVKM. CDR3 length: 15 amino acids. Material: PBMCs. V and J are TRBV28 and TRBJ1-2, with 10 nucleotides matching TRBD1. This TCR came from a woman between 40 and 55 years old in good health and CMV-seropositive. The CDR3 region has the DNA TGTGCCAGCAACGGCAGGACAGGGGGTCTACGGGGCTACACCTTC. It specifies CASNGRTGGLRGYTF.